The 19 T cell receptor beta chains below come from one sample, sequenced in a study of vaccination and CD4 T cells after COVID-19. Sample treatment: approximately 11-day PBMC culture with coronavirus spike peptide pools or control peptides (ViraFEST assay). Oncomine TCR Beta short-read sequencing was applied to DNA from cultured CD4+ T cells. TCRdb reprocessed the PCR reads with MiXCR, giving one entry per CDR3 protein. There are about 14,000 distinct CDR3 sequences in the sample; roughly 51% occur only once, and around 9.3% lies in the top ten. For these receptors, no antigen is known. The sequencing used CD4+ T cells from blood, cultured in vitro, collected before SARS-CoV-2 vaccination. All receptors derive from a human donor who had recovered from COVID-19.

This chain joins TRBV18 and TRBJ1-1; 7 bases line up with TRBD1. The V and J ends lost 2 bases and 7 bases, in that order; junction bases with no gene match: 7. Germline CDR1 reads KGHSH; CDR2 reads LQKENI. The CDR3 extends over 14 amino acids. The CDR3 coding sequence is TGTGCCAGCTCACCAGAGGGGGACAGTTTTGAAGCTTTCTTT. It is translated as CASSPEGDSFEAFF.

This clonotype was counted a single time. The chain joins TRBV11-2 to TRBJ2-7; D is perhaps TRBD1 or TRBD2 (5 bases each). Germline assignment: CDR1 SGHAT and CDR2 FQNNGV. The CDR3 sequence is 15 residues long. V was shortened by 1 base and J by 0 bases, with 10 bases between the two germline ends. This CDR3 reads CASSLGRGSSYEQYF. DNA for the CDR3: TGTGCCAGCAGCTTAGGTCGGGGCAGCTCCTACGAGCAGTACTTC.

The V call is TRBV29-1, the J call TRBJ1-2; D call uncertain. There are 13 residues in the CDR3. CDR1 is SQVTM, CDR2 ANQGSEA, per germline. Trimming shortened V by 4 bases and J by 6 bases, and 15 bases separated the two germline ends. The CDR3 sequence is CSVGRSEWNGYTF. The CDR3 DNA reads as TGCAGCGTTGGGCGCTCAGAATGGAATGGCTACACCTTC.

The chain couples TRBV7-2 to TRBJ1-1; 7 bases agree with TRBD1. The CDR3 sequence is 13 residues long. With 1 base clipped from V and 11 bases from J, the junction kept 7 bases outside the gene matches. Per germline, CDR1 SGHTA and CDR2 FQGNSA. Here the CDR3 DNA reads TGTGCCAGCAGCTTAGGGGGCAGGGGGTCCGCTTTCTTT. This encodes CASSLGGRGSAFF.

This clonotype was counted only a few times. This rearrangement joins TRBV10-3 to TRBJ1-2; 12 bases match TRBD1. Germline V gene lookup returns CDR1 ENHRY and CDR2 SYGVKD. The CDR3 spans 17 residues. The trim removed 6 bases at V and 4 bases at J, leaving 12 bases unmatched. Written as DNA, the CDR3 is TGTGCCATCAGATCGCCGGGACAGGGGGCGGGGGTCTATGGCTACACCTTC. The encoded protein is CAIRSPGQGAGVYGYTF.

The V gene is TRBV12-3 or TRBV12-4, the J gene TRBJ2-7; 12 bases map to TRBD2. V gave up 6 bases and J gave up 4 bases; unmatched junction bases: 7. The CDR3 sequence is 15 residues long. CDR3 in amino acids: CASSPPGLAGYEQYF. The CDR3 nucleotides are TGTGCCAGCAGCCCGCCCGGACTAGCGGGATACGAGCAGTACTTC.

This clonotype occurred a few times. The V and J genes are TRBV19 and TRBJ1-6; D unclear. Trimming cost V 5 bases and J 5 bases, with 10 bases left between them. CDR3 length equals 14 residues. Germline lookup yields CDR1 LNHDA and CDR2 SQIVND (reference sequence). This CDR3 reads CASSLREDNSPLHF. The CDR3, as DNA: TGTGCCAGTAGTTTACGGGAGGATAATTCACCCCTCCACTTT.

The V and J genes are TRBV6-1 and TRBJ1-6; D remains unclear. Germline CDR1 reads MNHNS; CDR2 reads SASEGT. Between the trimmed V and J ends, which lost 6 bases and 4 bases, there was a span of 7 bases. CDR3 size: 13 residues. CDR3 protein: CASRTDYNSPLHF. CDR3 nucleotide sequence: TGTGCCAGCAGGACTGATTATAATTCACCCCTCCACTTT.

The chain uses TRBV19 and TRBJ2-3; D not certain. The CDR3 contains 16 residues. The V gene lost 0 bases and the J gene lost 1 base, with 11 bases spanning the gap. The germline V gene has CDR1 LNHDA and CDR2 SQIVND (reference sequence). The CDR3 bases are TGTGCCAGTAGTATAGAGGCAAAGGCAGGCACAGATACGCAGTATTTT. The encoded protein is CASSIEAKAGTDTQYF.

V gene TRBV12-3 or TRBV12-4 combines with J gene TRBJ1-6, with 7 bases lining up with TRBD1. V trimming: 3 bases; J trimming: 5 bases; junction bases outside the gene matches: 4. The CDR3 has 15 amino acids. The CDR3 sequence: CASSFKGANNSPLHF. The CDR3 DNA follows: TGTGCCAGCAGTTTCAAGGGGGCGAATAATTCACCCCTCCACTTT.

CDR3 nucleotide sequence: TGTGCCAGCAGAAACGACGGGACAGGCGGAAACACCATATATTTT. Protein sequence: CASRNDGTGGNTIYF. The genes are TRBV7-9 and TRBJ1-3, with 8 bases lining up with TRBD1. The V segment lost 6 bases and the J segment 4 bases; nucleotides outside the gene matches: 8. The CDR3 is 15 amino acids. The V gene's germline CDR1 is SEHNR and CDR2 FQNEAQ (reference sequence). The variable domain in full, with the rest retrieved from reference TRBV7-9 and TRBJ1-3, is DTGVSQNPRHKITKRGQNVTFRCDPISEHNRLYWYRQTLGQGPEFLTYFQNEAQLEKSRLLSDRFSAERPKGSFSTLEIQRTEQGDSAMYLCASRNDGTGGNTIYFGEGSWLTVV.

There are a few counts of this clonotype. V and J are TRBV7-2 and TRBJ2-2; D not resolved. Trimming shortened V by 5 bases and J by 9 bases, and 10 bases separated the two germline ends. The germline V gene encodes CDR1 SGHTA and CDR2 FQGNSA. The CDR3 length is 12 residues. The CDR3 nucleotides are TGTGCCAGCAGCCATGATCGGTGGGAGCTGTTTTTT. Protein product: CASSHDRWELFF.

This clonotype was seen only a few times. V gene TRBV7-2 combines with J gene TRBJ1-2; perhaps TRBD1 as D (5 bases). The CDR3 is 14 amino acids. Germline CDR1 SGHTA, CDR2 FQGNSA. The V end was cut by 1 base, the J end by 6 bases, with 12 bases between. This CDR3 reads CASSLEGVTDGYTF. For the CDR3, the DNA is TGTGCCAGCAGCTTAGAAGGGGTCACGGATGGCTACACCTTC.

A few counts support this clonotype. The chain uses TRBV20-1 and TRBJ2-5; D unresolved. The ends were cut back, 4 bases at V and 4 bases at J, with 7 bases in the middle. The CDR3 has 11 residues. The germline V gene encodes CDR1 DFQATT and CDR2 SNEGSKA (reference sequence). In DNA form, the CDR3 reads TGCAGTGCTACCCTCCTAGAGACCCAGTACTTC. As protein: CSATLLETQYF.

This chain uses TRBV7-9 with TRBJ1-6, with D perhaps TRBD1 (5 bases). The CDR3 runs 15 residues. Germline CDR1 and CDR2: SEHNR and FQNEAQ (reference sequence). V was pared by 4 bases and J by 6 bases, with 13 bases between. DNA for the CDR3: TGTGCCAGCAGCTCATCAGGGTCTTTTAATTCACCCCTCCACTTT. It yields the protein CASSSSGSFNSPLHF.

The chain recombines TRBV7-9 with TRBJ1-1, with 7 bases that match TRBD1. Looked up from germline, CDR1 is SEHNR and CDR2 is FQNEAQ (reference sequence). Trimming cost V 5 bases and J 8 bases; bases outside gene matches: 8. CDR3 size: 13 residues. The CDR3 DNA reads TGTGCCAGCAGCCCATCGGGACAGCCGGAAGCTTTCTTT. Translating it yields CASSPSGQPEAFF.

Judged by abundance, this clonotype is medium-sized. The chain employs TRBV20-1 and TRBJ1-1; 7 bases are shared with TRBD1. The CDR3 is 15 residues long. Germline CDR1 and CDR2: DFQATT and SNEGSKA (reference sequence). After removal of 6 bases from V and 2 bases from J, the junction contained 12 bases not matched to a gene. CDR3 DNA: TGCAGTGCCCCCCCAGAACAGGGGCACAACACTGAAGCTTTCTTT. This sequence encodes CSAPPEQGHNTEAFF.

This chain joins TRBV21-1 and TRBJ2-2; TRBD2, the table's D call, lacks a check against the DNA. TRBV21-1 is termed a pseudogene. The CDR3 totals 15 residues. The CDR3 coding sequence is TGTGCCAGCCCCAACAGGCAGGGACTTGGCCGGGGAGCTGTTTTT. It encodes CASPNRQGLGRGAVF.

The chain couples TRBV2 to TRBJ2-6; D might be TRBD1 or TRBD2, each matching 5 bases. The CDR3 is 17 amino acids. Germline V gene sequence: CDR1 SNHLY, CDR2 FYNNEI. V dropped 7 bases and J dropped 0 bases, with 16 bases sitting between them. In DNA form, the CDR3 reads TGTGCCAGCACCGGGACCCTTCAAACCTCTGGGGCCAACGTCCTGACTTTC. Translating gives CASTGTLQTSGANVLTF. Full variable domain (missing parts from reference TRBV2 and TRBJ2-6): EPEVTQTPSHQVTQMGQEVILRCVPISNHLYFYWYRQILGQKVEFLVSFYNNEISEKSEIFDDQFSVERPDGSNFTLKIRSTKLEDSAMYFCASTGTLQTSGANVLTFGAGSRLTVL.